The 15 T cell receptor beta chains in this list originate from one sample, sequenced in a study of control samples from healthy donors and cancer patients. TCRdb's copy holds only in-frame clones and misses some; the assay was immunoSEQ multiplex PCR. Of about 150,000 clones in the sample, almost 90% were seen once. Sequenced input: blood. These receptors originate from a man aged 18-30 years in good health.

The chain carries TRBV20-1 and TRBJ2-3; D not resolved. The CDR3 spans 11 residues. CDR1 is DFQATT, CDR2 SNEGSKA, per germline (reference sequence). Trimming removed 1 base at V and 4 bases at J, with 3 bases between. CDR3: CSARVSDTQYF. Here the CDR3 DNA reads TGCAGTGCTAGAGTCTCAGATACGCAGTATTTT.

The chain has TRBV5-4 and TRBJ1-1; D remains unclear. Per germline, CDR1 SGHNT and CDR2 YYREEE (reference sequence). The CDR3 loop spans 15 amino acids. V was trimmed by 0 bases and J by 0 bases, leaving 9 bases between them. The CDR3 spells CASSLGMAVNTEAFF. The CDR3 DNA reads TGTGCCAGCAGCTTGGGCATGGCCGTGAACACTGAAGCTTTCTTT.

In DNA, the CDR3 is TGTGCCAGCAGTTACTTAGGGGGTGGAGGAAACACCATATATTTT. This gives the protein CASSYLGGGGNTIYF. The chain is built from TRBV6-6 and TRBJ1-3, with a possible D match to TRBD1 (6 bases). CDR1 is MNHNY, CDR2 SVGAGI, per germline (reference sequence). CDR3 length equals 15 residues. The germline V and J ends were trimmed by 1 base and 4 bases, with 11 bases remaining between them.

The rearrangement links TRBV7-2 to TRBJ1-2; perhaps TRBD1 as D (5 bases). The CDR3 extends over 13 amino acids. The V gene lost 3 bases and the J gene lost 3 bases, with 8 bases spanning the gap. CDR1 SGHTA and CDR2 FQGNSA come from the germline V gene. Here the CDR3 reads CASSFTGDYGYTF. CDR3 coding DNA: TGTGCCAGCAGCTTCACGGGGGACTATGGCTACACCTTC.

V usage is TRBV6-2 or TRBV6-3 and J usage is TRBJ2-5; 8 bases are shared with TRBD2. The CDR3 runs 16 residues. Germline V CDR1 and CDR2: MNHEY, SVGEGT. The trim removed 0 bases at V and 5 bases at J, leaving 8 bases unmatched. CDR3 coding DNA: TGTGCCAGCAGTTACTCCGGACTAGCTGGGGGGGAGACCCAGTACTTC. Translation gives CASSYSGLAGGETQYF.

V gene TRBV28 combines with J gene TRBJ1-5; 7 nucleotides agree with TRBD1. This CDR3 has 15 amino acids. The junction had 2 bases not matched to a gene; V was cut back by 1 base and J by 2 bases. Germline CDR1 is MDHEN and CDR2 is SYDVKM. The CDR3 sequence is CASSLSTGRNQPQHF. The CDR3 coding sequence is TGTGCCAGCAGTTTATCGACAGGGCGCAATCAGCCCCAGCATTTT.

This rearrangement joins TRBV13 to TRBJ2-7, with D uncertain. The CDR3 covers 12 residues. Trimming pared 5 bases from V and 2 bases from J, leaving 7 bases between. Germline V gives CDR1 PRHDT, CDR2 FYEKMQ (reference sequence). CDR3 coding DNA: TGTGCCAGCAGCACCCGTACCTACGAGCAGTACTTC. This sequence encodes CASSTRTYEQYF.

The V call is TRBV4-3, the J call TRBJ2-1; D perhaps matches TRBD1 (5 bases). Germline V gene sequence: CDR1 LGHNA, CDR2 YSLEER. The germline V and J ends were trimmed by 0 bases and 9 bases, with 9 bases remaining between them. This CDR3 has 13 residues. CDR3 in DNA: TGCGCCAGCAGCCAAGAAGGGGATGGTGAGCAGTTCTTC. Its translation: CASSQEGDGEQFF.

The chain uses TRBV7-3 and TRBJ1-5, with D unclear. Germline V gene data show CDR1 as SGHTA and CDR2 as FQGTGA. CDR3 length equals 14 residues. The V gene lost 5 bases and the J gene lost 5 bases, with 13 bases spanning the gap. CDR3 in DNA: TGTGCCAGCAGCGCGAGACTCCGAGATCAGCCCCAGCATTTT. It encodes CASSARLRDQPQHF.

The chain recombines TRBV7-2 with TRBJ2-3; the D gene is possibly TRBD2 (6 bases). Germline V gene lookup returns CDR1 SGHTA and CDR2 FQGNSA. The CDR3 runs 15 residues. With 2 bases removed from V and 0 bases from J, the gap between germline ends came to 9 bases. The CDR3, as DNA: TGTGCCAGCAGCTTAACGGCGGGGAGCACAGATACGCAGTATTTT. As protein: CASSLTAGSTDTQYF.

The V and J genes are TRBV19 and TRBJ2-5; 7 bases map to TRBD2. V was clipped by 4 bases and J by 2 bases; unmatched bases: 4. This CDR3 is 14 amino acids long. Germline CDR1 LNHDA, CDR2 SQIVND (reference sequence). The CDR3 DNA follows: TGTGCCAGTAGTACGGCGGGGGTTCAAGAGACCCAGTACTTC. Residues: CASSTAGVQETQYF.

The chain combines TRBV28 with TRBJ1-4; D possibly corresponds to TRBD1 (5 bases). V shed 3 bases and J shed 8 bases, with 16 bases lying between them. The CDR3 has 15 amino acids. CDR1 is MDHEN and CDR2 is SYDVKM in the germline V gene. The chain's CDR3 is CASSFPTGGREKLFF. The CDR3 region has the DNA TGTGCCAGCAGTTTCCCGACGGGGGGTCGAGAAAAACTGTTTTTT.

The chain links TRBV7-2 to TRBJ2-3, with D unclear. Trimming took off 0 bases at V and 3 bases at J, with 16 bases between the two ends. Germline CDR1 SGHTA, CDR2 FQGNSA. The CDR3 is made up of 17 amino acids. DNA for the CDR3: TGTGCCAGCAGCTTAGCGTACCGGGTCCGATTTACAGATACGCAGTATTTT. This translates into CASSLAYRVRFTDTQYF.

The chain is built from TRBV4-1 and TRBJ1-1; D not resolved. The CDR3 length is 14 residues. Trimming removed 1 base at V and 14 bases at J, with 20 bases between. CDR1 is MGHRA and CDR2 is YSYEKL in the germline V gene. The CDR3 loop reads CASSQVGTPSRTFF. The CDR3 nucleotides are TGCGCCAGCAGCCAAGTCGGAACTCCTAGCCGAACATTCTTT.

The rearrangement uses TRBV9 and TRBJ2-5; 13 bases fit TRBD2. The length of the CDR3 is 16 residues. Germline V gene sequence: CDR1 SGDLS, CDR2 YYNGEE. Trimming cost V 4 bases and J 2 bases; bases outside gene matches: 5. The chain's CDR3 is CASSFGTSGEQETQYF. As DNA, the CDR3 is TGTGCCAGCAGCTTCGGGACTAGCGGGGAGCAAGAGACCCAGTACTTC. The full variable domain, its missing parts supplied by reference TRBV9 and TRBJ2-5, is DSGVTQTPKHLITATGQRVTLRCSPRSGDLSVYWYQQSLDQGLQFLIQYYNGEERAKGNILERFSAQQFPDLHSELNLSSLELGDSALYFCASSFGTSGEQETQYFGPGTRLLVL.